These 14 T cell receptor beta chains originate from one sample sequenced in a study of CD8 T cells in Susac syndrome. Roughly 0.45 to 1 ug RNA was reverse transcribed with random hexamers. TCRdb processed the immunoSEQ multiplex PCR reads anew with MiXCR; each CDR3 protein has one entry. This sample carries about 130,000 distinct CDR3 sequences, around 91% of them seen once, and the ten largest clones take 0.2% to 0.25%. The material sequenced was CD8+ T cells from PBMCs. The receptors stem from a human donor with multiple sclerosis.

The CDR3 region is CASNRANVLTF. The CDR3 bases are TGTGCCAGCAATCGGGCCAACGTCCTGACTTTC. The J gene is TRBJ2-6, the V gene TRBV5-6; D ambiguous. The CDR3 spans 11 residues. The V gene's germline CDR1 is SGHDT and CDR2 YYEEEE. Trimming left V 6 bases short and J 5 bases short, with 3 bases between.

The V and J genes are TRBV7-8 and TRBJ2-2; D ambiguous. The CDR3 runs 14 residues. CDR1 is SGHVS and CDR2 is FQNEAQ in the germline V gene. V lost 3 bases, J lost 4 bases, and 9 bases lay in between. CDR3 loop: CASSFLAITGELFF. The CDR3 DNA is TGTGCCAGCAGCTTTCTCGCGATCACCGGGGAGCTGTTTTTT.

The V gene is TRBV9, the J gene TRBJ2-4; D unresolved. The CDR3 totals 12 residues. Trimming pared 3 bases from V and 5 bases from J, leaving 6 bases between. Germline CDR1 SGDLS, CDR2 YYNGEE. The CDR3 DNA reads as TGTGCCAGCAGCGATACAGAAAACATTCAGTACTTC. Translating it yields CASSDTENIQYF.

Of note for this clonotype: At one end, the junction sequence differs from germline, possibly due to a read error. The rearrangement links TRBV30 to TRBJ1-1; TRBD1 matches at 8 bases. CDR1 is GTSNPN, CDR2 SVGIG, per germline (reference sequence). There are 15 residues in the CDR3. The CDR3 region has the DNA TGTGCCTGGAGTGACCTGGACAGGGTGAACACTGAAGTTTTCTTT. Translation gives CAWSDLDRVNTEVFF.

This clonotype has only one observation. CDR3 nucleotides: TGTGCCAGTAGTATAGTTTCCAGCGGGAGGGCCTTGTGGAATGAGCAGTTCTTC. This gives the protein CASSIVSSGRALWNEQFF. The chain is built from TRBV19 and TRBJ2-1; 10 bases line up with TRBD2. The ends lost 1 base at V and 7 bases at J; junction bases unmatched: 13. Germline CDR1 LNHDA, CDR2 SQIVND (reference sequence). CDR3 length equals 18 residues.

The chain is built from TRBV7-9 and TRBJ2-1; D may match TRBD1 or TRBD2 (5 bases each). The CDR3 loop spans 14 amino acids. CDR1 is SEHNR and CDR2 is FQNEAQ in the germline V gene (reference sequence). V was cut by 8 bases and J by 6 bases, with 17 bases left in between. The CDR3 DNA reads TGTGCCAGCCGGAATGGGGGAGCCGTCAATGAGCAGTTCTTC. Amino acids: CASRNGGAVNEQFF.

The genes are TRBV7-2 and TRBJ2-1, with TRBD2 matching 7 bases. The CDR3 spans 16 residues. Germline CDR1 and CDR2: SGHTA and FQGNSA. V was clipped by 0 bases and J by 5 bases; unmatched bases: 7. The CDR3 nucleotides read TGTGCCAGCAGCTTAGCGGGCGGGAGTCTCCACAATGAGCAGTTCTTC. It codes for CASSLAGGSLHNEQFF.

This chain links TRBV20-1 with TRBJ2-5; 7 bases map to TRBD1. The germline CDR1 and CDR2 sequences are DFQATT and SNEGSKA (reference sequence). The ends lost 6 bases at V and 4 bases at J; junction bases unmatched: 11. There are 14 residues in the CDR3. CDR3 DNA: TGCAGTGCCGTAACCGGTGACAGGGTAGAGACCCAGTACTTC. Its protein is CSAVTGDRVETQYF.

V and J are TRBV5-1 and TRBJ2-7, with 8 bases identical to TRBD2. Trimming cost V 1 base and J 3 bases; bases outside gene matches: 12. The CDR3 is 17 amino acids. Per the germline V gene, CDR1 is SGHRS and CDR2 is YFSETQ. The CDR3 here is CASSLTTVLAGFYEQYF. CDR3 sequence (DNA): TGCGCCAGCAGCTTGACGACGGTTTTAGCGGGATTCTACGAGCAGTACTTC.

The CDR3 reads CASSYPTGGTEAFF. CDR3 DNA: TGTGCCAGCAGTTACCCTACCGGTGGTACTGAAGCTTTCTTT. The chain employs TRBV6-2 or TRBV6-3 and TRBJ1-1; D gene uncertain. Germline V lookup: CDR1 MNHEY, CDR2 SVGEGT. This CDR3 spans 14 amino acids. V dropped 2 bases and J dropped 5 bases, with 12 bases sitting between them.

V is TRBV7-9 and J is TRBJ2-1, with no clear D. Between the trimmed V and J ends, which lost 5 bases and 5 bases, there was a span of 10 bases. Germline V CDR1 and CDR2: SEHNR, FQNEAQ (reference sequence). The CDR3 has 13 amino acids. CDR3 DNA: TGTGCCAGCAGCCCGGCGCTTGACAATGAGCAGTTCTTC. Its translation is CASSPALDNEQFF.

The V call is TRBV4-1, the J call TRBJ2-2; 9 nucleotides line up with TRBD2. Trimming removed 0 bases from V and 6 bases from J; junction bases left unmatched: 5. The length of the CDR3 is 16 residues. The germline V gene has CDR1 MGHRA and CDR2 YSYEKL. This chain's CDR3 is CASSQEKREAAGELFF. The CDR3 bases are TGCGCCAGCAGCCAAGAGAAGCGGGAGGCCGCCGGGGAGCTGTTTTTT.

Here the CDR3 reads CASSFRIVSSGELFF. The CDR3 bases are TGTGCCAGCAGCTTTCGAATAGTTTCAAGCGGGGAGCTGTTTTTT. The chain links TRBV5-5 to TRBJ2-2, with no clear D. The V and J ends lost 2 bases and 7 bases respectively, with 15 bases between them. This CDR3 contains 15 residues. Per germline, CDR1 SGHKS and CDR2 YYEKEE (reference sequence).

CDR3 sequence (DNA): TGTGCCAGCCCCCATCCCGCCGGGACTGAAGCTTTCTTT. As protein: CASPHPAGTEAFF. The genes are TRBV5-8 and TRBJ1-1, with D unresolved. The V end lost 7 bases, the J end lost 5 bases, and 15 bases lay between the germline ends. Germline CDR1 SGHTS, CDR2 YDEGEE. The CDR3 is 13 residues long.